This T cell receptor beta chain was captured in a study of blood T cell repertoires in COVID-19. Study in general: There were acute and convalescent COVID-19 samples, and they came from the United States, Italy and Spain. The analysed material was cDNA or gDNA that came from T cells, B-cell-depleted T cells, or PBMCs.

The CDR3 covers 15 residues. V was clipped by 4 bases and J by 3 bases; unmatched bases: 5. Germline V CDR1 and CDR2: SGHRS, YFSETQ. As processed by the authors: By means of reference gene primer amplification, nucleated cell counts were estimated. The protocol was immunoSEQ multiplex PCR, while the TCRdb copy is restricted to in-frame clones and leaves out a portion. That table gives V, J and clone size, and the DNA gave D and trimming. The top ten clones hold 6.5% to 9% of a sample with 200,000 to 250,000 clones, roughly four fifths of them seen once. Input material: peripheral blood. J is TRBJ2-7 and V is TRBV5-1; 12 bases are a match to TRBD2. This receptor was taken from a woman aged 80 or over with COVID-19, enrolled during active disease. CDR3 in DNA: TGCGCCAGCAGCAAGACTAGCGGGAGCTACTACGAGCAGTACTTC. Residues: CASSKTSGSYYEQYF.